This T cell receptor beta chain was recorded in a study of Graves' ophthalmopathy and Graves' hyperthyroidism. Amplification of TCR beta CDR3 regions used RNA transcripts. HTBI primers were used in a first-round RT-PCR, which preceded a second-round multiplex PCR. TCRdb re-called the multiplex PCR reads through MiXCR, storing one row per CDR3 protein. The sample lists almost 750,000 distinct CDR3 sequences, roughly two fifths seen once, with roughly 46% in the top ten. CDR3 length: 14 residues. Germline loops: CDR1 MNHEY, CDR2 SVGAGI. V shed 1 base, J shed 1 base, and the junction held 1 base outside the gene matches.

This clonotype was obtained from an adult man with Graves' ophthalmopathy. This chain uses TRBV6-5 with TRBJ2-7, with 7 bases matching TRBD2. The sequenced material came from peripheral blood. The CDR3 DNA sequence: TGTGCCAGCAGTTACTTGCGGGAGTCCTACGAGCAGTACTTC. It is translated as CASSYLRESYEQYF.